Below are 22 T cell receptor beta chains sequenced from a single sample in a study of blood T cell repertoires in COVID-19. Method: immunoSEQ multiplex PCR; TCRdb's copy keeps in-frame clones and lacks some. This table holds about 110,000 clones, about three quarters found once. Sequencing used peripheral blood. The receptors shown here come from a human donor in a cohort sampled during active or convalescent COVID-19.

The gene calls are TRBV7-6 and TRBJ2-5; unclear D gene. V shed 1 base and J shed 5 bases, with 8 bases lying between them. Germline V lookup: CDR1 SGHVS, CDR2 FNYEAQ. The CDR3 has 13 residues. CDR3 in amino acids: CASSLDSWETQYF. The CDR3, as DNA: TGTGCCAGCAGCTTAGATAGCTGGGAGACCCAGTACTTC.

This clone appeared a few times. This sample also contains other DNA sequences that code for the same CDR3. J is TRBJ2-7 and V is TRBV20-1, with D possibly TRBD2 on 5 matching bases. The V end was cut by 3 bases, the J end by 4 bases, with 7 bases between. Germline loops: CDR1 DFQATT, CDR2 SNEGSKA (reference sequence). The CDR3 has 11 amino acids. In DNA form, the CDR3 reads TGCAGTGCTAGGGCGGGTTACGAGCAGTACTTC. Translating gives CSARAGYEQYF.

This clone was detected only once. The chain combines TRBV27 with TRBJ2-1; 8 bases map to TRBD2. Trimming took 2 bases from V and 0 from J; bases not matched to a gene: 9. The V gene's germline CDR1 is MNHEY and CDR2 SMNVEV (reference sequence). The CDR3 contains 18 residues. CDR3 protein: CASSLRISGRASYNEQFF. The CDR3 region has the DNA TGTGCCAGCAGTTTAAGGATTTCCGGGAGGGCCTCCTACAATGAGCAGTTCTTC.

The chain carries TRBV11-2 and TRBJ2-2, with a possible D match to TRBD2 (6 bases). This CDR3 spans 12 amino acids. V shed 8 bases and J shed 7 bases, with 11 bases lying between them. CDR1 is SGHAT and CDR2 is FQNNGV in the germline V gene. The CDR3 DNA reads as TGTGCCAGCCTCTTCGGGGGCGGGGAGCTGTTTTTT. Residues: CASLFGGGELFF.

This clone has a single count. The chain couples TRBV10-3 to TRBJ2-3; D perhaps matches TRBD1 (6 bases). With 6 bases removed from V and 2 bases from J, the gap between germline ends came to 12 bases. The CDR3 is made up of 14 amino acids. CDR1 and CDR2 (germline): ENHRY, SYGVKD. The CDR3 region is CAIRLGAPTDTQYF. CDR3 sequence (DNA): TGTGCCATCAGACTGGGGGCCCCCACAGATACGCAGTATTTT.

The rearrangement links TRBV5-4 to TRBJ2-5, with TRBD2 identical over 8 bases. Per the germline V gene, CDR1 is SGHNT and CDR2 is YYREEE (reference sequence). The J segment lost 0 bases and the V segment lost 4 bases, leaving 14 bases of the junction unmatched. CDR3 size: 18 residues. The CDR3 DNA sequence: TGTGCCAGCAGCCCCGGCGGGCTAGCGGGTGGGTACCAAGAGACCCAGTACTTC. Its protein is CASSPGGLAGGYQETQYF.

The chain has TRBV10-3 and TRBJ2-4; D call uncertain. CDR3 length: 13 amino acids. Germline lookup yields CDR1 ENHRY and CDR2 SYGVKD. Trimming cost V 1 base and J 5 bases, with 6 bases left between them. The DNA of the CDR3 is TGTGCCATCAGTGAGTTGGCAGAAAACATTCAGTACTTC. Its protein is CAISELAENIQYF.

The chain's CDR3 is CAIRGLAGTDTQYF. In nucleotides, the CDR3 is TGTGCCATCAGGGGACTAGCGGGCACAGATACGCAGTATTTT. V and J are TRBV10-3 and TRBJ2-3, with TRBD2 identical over 11 bases. From germline, CDR1 is ENHRY and CDR2 SYGVKD. The CDR3 length is 14 residues. J was trimmed by 1 base and V by 6 bases; bases with no gene match: 0.

The V and J genes are TRBV28 and TRBJ2-5; 7 positions agree with TRBD2. Trimming removed 6 bases from V and 7 bases from J; junction bases left unmatched: 11. Germline CDR1 MDHEN, CDR2 SYDVKM. This CDR3 comprises 14 residues. CDR3 sequence (DNA): TGTGCCAGCAGCTTAACGGGGGGTTTGGGGACCCAGTACTTC. Residues: CASSLTGGLGTQYF.

The genes are TRBV30 and TRBJ2-5; the D gene is possibly TRBD2 (5 bases). Germline values: CDR1 GTSNPN, CDR2 SVGIG (reference sequence). V was trimmed by 5 bases and J by 5 bases, leaving 9 bases between them. This CDR3 region has 11 residues. The CDR3 loop reads CAWERRETQYF. The CDR3, as DNA: TGTGCCTGGGAGCGGCGCGAGACCCAGTACTTC.

The chain combines TRBV4-3 with TRBJ1-5; TRBD1 matches 12 bases. From germline, CDR1 is LGHNA and CDR2 YSLEER. Germline trimming cut 0 bases from V and 6 bases from J; bases unmatched to any gene: 6. The CDR3 has 17 amino acids. The CDR3 DNA is TGCGCCAGCAGCCAAGATCTGGGACAGGGGGCGCGTCAGCCCCAGCATTTT. It encodes CASSQDLGQGARQPQHF.

The V gene is TRBV6-5, the J gene TRBJ2-7; the D gene is possibly TRBD1 (5 bases). Trimming stripped 8 bases from V and 2 bases from J, with 16 bases between. Germline assignment: CDR1 MNHEY and CDR2 SVGAGI. The CDR3 has 14 residues. The CDR3 loop reads CASLEPGQPYEQYF. CDR3 in DNA: TGTGCCAGCTTGGAGCCCGGACAACCCTACGAGCAGTACTTC.

The chain links TRBV5-1 to TRBJ1-3, with TRBD1 as a possible D gene (6 bases). The CDR3 has 15 residues. Germline V CDR1 and CDR2: SGHRS, YFSETQ. V lost 3 bases, J lost 8 bases, and 18 bases lay in between. This CDR3 reads CASSYSGESADTIYF. The CDR3 DNA sequence: TGCGCCAGCAGCTACTCAGGGGAATCAGCGGACACCATATATTTT.

This chain uses TRBV20-1 with TRBJ2-1; the D gene is possibly TRBD2 (5 bases). The CDR3 loop spans 10 amino acids. Per germline, CDR1 DFQATT and CDR2 SNEGSKA (reference sequence). The germline V and J ends were trimmed by 6 bases and 9 bases, with 9 bases remaining between them. Here the CDR3 reads CSAFEGEQFF. In nucleotides, the CDR3 is TGCAGTGCGTTTGAGGGTGAGCAGTTCTTC.

The V and J genes are TRBV5-8 and TRBJ1-2; D not certain. V lost 5 bases and J 4 bases, leaving 9 bases between the germline ends. From germline, CDR1 is SGHTS and CDR2 YDEGEE. This CDR3 region has 12 residues. The CDR3 DNA sequence: TGTGCCAGCAGGTTCCGGTCCTATGGCTACACCTTC. It translates to CASRFRSYGYTF. Combining the CDR3 with reference TRBV5-8 and TRBJ1-2 gives the whole variable domain EAGVTQSPTHLIKTRGQQATLRCSPISGHTSVYWYQQALGLGLQFLLWYDEGEERNRGNFPPRFSGRQFPNYSSELNVNALELEDSALYLCASRFRSYGYTFGSGTRLTVV.

This chain joins TRBV28 and TRBJ2-3, with 15 bases matching TRBD2. Unmatched junction bases numbered 15, after V lost 6 bases and J lost 2 bases. The V gene's germline CDR1 is MDHEN and CDR2 SYDVKM. There are 20 residues in the CDR3. The CDR3 is CASSLNVGLAGGTYTDTQYF. The CDR3 DNA sequence: TGTGCCAGCAGCCTCAATGTCGGACTAGCGGGAGGGACCTACACAGATACGCAGTATTTT.

The chain joins TRBV27 to TRBJ1-2; tentatively, D is TRBD1 (6 bases). Germline assignment: CDR1 MNHEY and CDR2 SMNVEV (reference sequence). Between the trimmed V and J ends, which lost 5 bases and 4 bases, there was a span of 14 bases. CDR3 length: 14 residues. CDR3 coding DNA: TGTGCCAGCAGTAGAACGGGGGGGGCCTATGGCTACACCTTC. Translating it yields CASSRTGGAYGYTF.

The chain couples TRBV5-6 to TRBJ2-1, with 7 bases identical to TRBD1. CDR3 size: 14 residues. Trimming at V came to 3 bases and at J to 10 bases, leaving 10 bases not matched to a gene. From germline, CDR1 is SGHDT and CDR2 YYEEEE. CDR3 in amino acids: CASSSSRGLTEQFF. CDR3 DNA sequence: TGTGCCAGCAGCTCGAGTAGGGGGCTGACGGAGCAGTTCTTC.

The V and J genes are TRBV5-4 and TRBJ2-7; D possibly corresponds to TRBD2 (6 bases). The CDR3 covers 16 residues. V shed 4 bases and J shed 0 bases, with 17 bases lying between them. Germline V gene sequence: CDR1 SGHNT, CDR2 YYREEE (reference sequence). CDR3 amino acids: CASSLLGGSASYEQYF. CDR3 DNA: TGTGCCAGCAGCCTCCTTGGGGGGAGTGCCTCCTACGAGCAGTACTTC.

The rearrangement joins TRBV30 to TRBJ2-6; 8 positions agree with TRBD1. J was trimmed by 4 bases and V by 0 bases; bases with no gene match: 17. This CDR3 is 20 amino acids long. Looked up from germline, CDR1 is GTSNPN and CDR2 is SVGIG (reference sequence). CDR3 loop: CAWSVRYEQGGINGANVLTF. The CDR3 region has the DNA TGTGCCTGGAGTGTACGATACGAACAGGGGGGAATAAACGGGGCCAACGTCCTGACTTTC.

The chain uses TRBV11-1 and TRBJ1-1; D might be TRBD1 (5 bases). Trimming stripped 10 bases from V and 1 base from J, with 10 bases between. This CDR3 region has 12 residues. The germline gives CDR1 SGHAT, CDR2 FQDESV (reference sequence). The DNA for the CDR3 is TGTGCCACCCTAGGGGCGAACACTGAAGCTTTCTTT. The encoded protein is CATLGANTEAFF.

V is TRBV2 and J is TRBJ1-5; possible D gene TRBD1, 6 bases. Trimming shortened V by 4 bases and J by 3 bases, and 19 bases separated the two germline ends. The germline V gene has CDR1 SNHLY and CDR2 FYNNEI. The CDR3 contains 17 residues. CDR3 sequence: CASSGEIRQATNQPQHF. CDR3 coding DNA: TGTGCCAGCAGTGGAGAGATAAGACAGGCTACCAATCAGCCCCAGCATTTT. Full variable domain (missing parts from reference TRBV2 and TRBJ1-5): EPEVTQTPSHQVTQMGQEVILRCVPISNHLYFYWYRQILGQKVEFLVSFYNNEISEKSEIFDDQFSVERPDGSNFTLKIRSTKLEDSAMYFCASSGEIRQATNQPQHFGDGTRLSIL.